This entry features one T cell receptor (beta chain) sequence. Its antigen is not identified. The data stem from a study of human T cells and chemical hapten exposure. General observations from the study: Expanded TCRs grouped into significantly more large CDR3 similarity clusters than controls produced. As patch test score rose, PT1 expanded TCR counts tended to rise as well.

Within the library, unique molecular identifiers were attached to each individual cDNA molecule. TCRdb recomputed calls from the RACE reads with MiXCR, one row per CDR3 protein. The sample lists about 380,000 distinct CDR3 sequences; approximately 5% were seen once. Germline CDR1 DFQATT, CDR2 SNEGSKA (reference sequence). This CDR3 has 15 residues. The V end was cut by 0 bases, the J end by 0 bases, with 11 bases between. This sample's time point: pre-sensitization, week 0. Treatment given: therapeutic diphenylcyclopropenone sensitization with weekly scalp DPC. The sample consisted of whole blood, taken in connection with sensitization to the hapten diphenylcyclopropenone (DPC). V and J are TRBV20-1 and TRBJ1-1; D uncertain. This TCR derives from a woman aged 45-65 years with alopecia areata. Some clones in this sample may be carry-over from other donors' samples. The CDR3 DNA reads as TGCAGTGCTAGAGATCCCCTGACGATGAACACTGAAGCTTTCTTT. This gives the protein CSARDPLTMNTEAFF.